The 32 T cell receptor beta chains in this list originate from one sample, sequenced in a study of T-cell memory formation after mild COVID-19. TCRdb called the 5' RACE reads again in MiXCR, with one record for every CDR3 protein. The table lists roughly 610,000 distinct CDR3 sequences, 17% of them singletons, with 8.1% in the top ten. Material for sequencing was PBMCs or a T cell subset sorted from them (not recorded which). These receptors were obtained from an adult woman who had mild COVID-19 (a few samples of this study predate the infection). Cell type and time point are not known.

This sequence joins TRBV4-1 and TRBJ2-1, with TRBD2 as a possible D gene (6 bases). The V gene's germline CDR1 is MGHRA and CDR2 YSYEKL. This CDR3 contains 16 residues. Trimming pared 1 base from V and 4 bases from J, leaving 14 bases between. CDR3 region: CASSQGVPLAYNEQFF. DNA for the CDR3: TGCGCCAGCAGCCAAGGGGTCCCACTAGCTTACAATGAGCAGTTCTTC.

J is TRBJ2-3 and V is TRBV6-5; 7 nucleotides match TRBD2. The CDR3 spans 15 residues. Germline V CDR1 and CDR2: MNHEY, SVGAGI. The V and J ends lost 0 bases and 5 bases, in that order; junction bases with no gene match: 5. The DNA of the CDR3 is TGTGCCAGCAGTTACTCGGGGGGGAGACAAGATACGCAGTATTTT. Amino acids: CASSYSGGRQDTQYF.

This clonotype was observed a few times. The chain employs TRBV5-1 and TRBJ2-3; 14 bases fit TRBD2. The CDR3 has 21 amino acids. The germline V gene encodes CDR1 SGHRS and CDR2 YFSETQ. V lost 4 bases to trimming and J lost 4 bases; unmatched junction nucleotides: 20. CDR3 nucleotides: TGCGCCAGCAGCCCGGGACTAGCGGGAGTTTCGGGCGATTCTTGGTCAGATACGCAGTATTTT. Protein: CASSPGLAGVSGDSWSDTQYF.

This clonotype was observed a few times. The chain is built from TRBV6-5 and TRBJ2-2; tentatively, D is TRBD1 (6 bases). Germline-derived CDR1 and CDR2 are MNHEY and SVGAGI. Trimming removed 7 bases at V and 1 base at J, with 16 bases between. This CDR3 contains 16 residues. Here the CDR3 reads CASIHGDRQNTGELFF. The CDR3 DNA follows: TGTGCCAGCATTCACGGAGACAGGCAGAACACCGGGGAGCTGTTTTTT.

Only a few counts were recorded for this clonotype. This chain uses TRBV2 with TRBJ2-1; 7 bases are a match to TRBD1. Per germline, CDR1 SNHLY and CDR2 FYNNEI. Unmatched junction bases numbered 4, after V lost 7 bases and J lost 7 bases. The CDR3 spans 12 residues. In DNA, the CDR3 is TGTGCCAGCACTAGACAGGGTAATGAGCAGTTCTTC. It encodes CASTRQGNEQFF.

V is TRBV19 and J is TRBJ1-5; D perhaps matches TRBD1 (6 bases). Trimming shortened V by 5 bases and J by 5 bases, and 13 bases separated the two germline ends. CDR3 length: 14 amino acids. Per the germline V gene, CDR1 is LNHDA and CDR2 is SQIVND (reference sequence). CDR3 DNA sequence: TGTGCCAGTAGTGGAGGGACATTGGATCAGCCCCAGCATTTT. This sequence encodes CASSGGTLDQPQHF.

The chain is built from TRBV11-1 and TRBJ1-1, with 11 nucleotides matching TRBD1. Germline V lookup: CDR1 SGHAT, CDR2 FQDESV (reference sequence). CDR3 size: 15 residues. Germline trimming cut 3 bases from V and 5 bases from J; bases unmatched to any gene: 5. DNA for the CDR3: TGTGCCAGCAGCTTTAGGACAGGGGGCGGAACTGAAGCTTTCTTT. This gives the protein CASSFRTGGGTEAFF.

The genes are TRBV7-2 and TRBJ1-2, with D perhaps matching TRBD1 (5 bases). This CDR3 has 14 residues. V gave up 5 bases and J gave up 4 bases, with 14 bases separating them. Per germline, CDR1 SGHTA and CDR2 FQGNSA. CDR3 region: CASSLIRGTYGYTF. CDR3 DNA: TGTGCCAGCAGCCTCATTAGGGGCACCTATGGCTACACCTTC.

J is TRBJ2-1 and V is TRBV7-3; D is possibly TRBD2 (7 bases). Per the germline V gene, CDR1 is SGHTA and CDR2 is FQGTGA. CDR3 length: 16 amino acids. The V and J ends lost 5 bases and 0 bases respectively, with 14 bases between them. DNA for the CDR3: TGTGCCAGCAGCCTCCTGGGGGGGGCCTCCTACAATGAGCAGTTCTTC. Residues: CASSLLGGASYNEQFF.

The chain recombines TRBV20-1 with TRBJ1-1; a weak D match, TRBD1 (5 bases). Germline CDR1 reads DFQATT; CDR2 reads SNEGSKA (reference sequence). The V gene lost 5 bases and the J gene lost 5 bases, with 9 bases spanning the gap. The CDR3 is made up of 11 amino acids. CDR3 nucleotide sequence: TGCAGTGCTGGGGGGTGGACTGAAGCTTTCTTT. Protein product: CSAGGWTEAFF.

This chain uses TRBV24-1 with TRBJ1-2, with 7 bases lining up with TRBD1. Germline CDR1 reads KGHDR; CDR2 reads SFDVKD. This CDR3 region has 14 residues. V shed 4 bases, J shed 3 bases, and the junction held 4 bases outside the gene matches. The CDR3 sequence: CATSDHDRDYGYTF. CDR3 coding DNA: TGTGCCACCAGTGACCACGACAGGGACTATGGCTACACCTTC.

This clonotype was counted only a few times. The rearrangement uses TRBV20-1 and TRBJ1-1; TRBD1 matches at 7 bases. CDR1 and CDR2 from the germline V gene are DFQATT and SNEGSKA (reference sequence). With 4 bases clipped from V and 1 base from J, the junction kept 6 bases outside the gene matches. The CDR3 runs to 14 residues. This CDR3 reads CSAKRGQRNTEAFF. The CDR3 DNA reads as TGCAGTGCTAAGCGGGGACAGAGGAACACTGAAGCTTTCTTT.

This chain joins TRBV27 and TRBJ2-1; D is unclear. The germline CDR1 and CDR2 sequences are MNHEY and SMNVEV (reference sequence). V was trimmed by 8 bases and J by 9 bases, leaving 11 bases between them. The CDR3 extends over 11 amino acids. The CDR3 protein is CASGLSGEQFF. In nucleotides, the CDR3 is TGTGCCAGCGGCCTTTCGGGTGAGCAGTTCTTC.

The V and J genes are TRBV19 and TRBJ2-5; 13 nucleotides align to TRBD2. The germline CDR1 and CDR2 sequences are LNHDA and SQIVND (reference sequence). The J segment lost 4 bases and the V segment lost 3 bases, leaving 2 bases of the junction unmatched. This CDR3 comprises 15 residues. The chain's CDR3 is CASSMGLAGRETQYF. Here the CDR3 DNA reads TGTGCCAGTAGTATGGGACTAGCGGGAAGAGAGACCCAGTACTTC.

The chain combines TRBV11-3 with TRBJ2-1; 7 bases agree with TRBD1. V lost 6 bases, J lost 6 bases, and 8 bases stayed unmatched. Germline V gene sequence: CDR1 SGHNT, CDR2 YENEEA. The CDR3 has 14 amino acids. The CDR3 loop is CASRGTVGSNEQFF. The CDR3 region has the DNA TGTGCCAGCAGGGGGACAGTGGGCAGCAATGAGCAGTTCTTC.

For this clonotype: Without the conserved terminal phenylalanine or tryptophan, this CDR3 likely stems from a read error. The chain is built from TRBV7-9 and TRBJ1-3; D remains unclear. The CDR3 totals 15 residues. CDR1 and CDR2 from the germline V gene are SEHNR and FQNEAQ (reference sequence). Trimming removed 1 base from V and 4 bases from J, with 11 bases in between. The CDR3 spells CASSLEVLLGNTIYV. The CDR3 nucleotides are TGTGCCAGCAGCTTAGAAGTCCTCCTGGGAAACACCATATATGTT.

The chain has TRBV14 and TRBJ1-2, with D unresolved. The CDR3 loop spans 12 amino acids. The ends were cut back, 0 bases at V and 3 bases at J, with 2 bases in the middle. Per the germline V gene, CDR1 is SGHDN and CDR2 is FVKESK. The CDR3 DNA is TGTGCCAGCAGCCAAGATCACTATGGCTACACCTTC. Its translation: CASSQDHYGYTF.

This clonotype occurred a few times. The chain links TRBV12-3 or TRBV12-4 to TRBJ1-2; maybe TRBD1 (6 bases). Trimming removed 4 bases at V and 6 bases at J, with 18 bases between. There are 15 residues in the CDR3. The CDR3 DNA reads TGTGCCAGCAGTTCCCACGCGAGACAGGAGGATGGCTACACCTTC. Its translation is CASSSHARQEDGYTF.

The chain employs TRBV5-1 and TRBJ1-2; D perhaps matches TRBD1 (5 bases). V lost 3 bases to trimming and J lost 4 bases, with 16 bases between them. The germline gives CDR1 SGHRS, CDR2 YFSETQ. This CDR3 contains 15 residues. In DNA form, the CDR3 reads TGCGCCAGCAGCTCCGGCGGGCAGGGACCCTATGGCTACACCTTC. Amino acid sequence: CASSSGGQGPYGYTF. The full variable domain, in which reference TRBV5-1 and TRBJ1-2 provide the parts outside the CDR3, is KAGVTQTPRYLIKTRGQQVTLSCSPISGHRSVSWYQQTPGQGLQFLFEYFSETQRNKGNFPGRFSGRQFSNSRSEMNVSTLELGDSALYLCASSSGGQGPYGYTFGSGTRLTVV.

The table lists this clonotype with a few counts. The chain links TRBV4-1 to TRBJ1-1; D is unclear. Germline CDR1 MGHRA, CDR2 YSYEKL. There are 15 residues in the CDR3. The germline V and J ends were trimmed by 0 bases and 3 bases, with 11 bases remaining between them. The CDR3 DNA reads as TGCGCCAGCAGCCAAGATCCCCTGAGGGACACTGAAGCTTTCTTT. Translated: CASSQDPLRDTEAFF.

This clonotype has at least ten counts. This chain connects TRBV27 to TRBJ2-3; D uncertain. The CDR3 spans 15 residues. Trimming removed 5 bases at V and 0 bases at J, with 12 bases between. CDR1 is MNHEY, CDR2 SMNVEV, per germline (reference sequence). This chain's CDR3 is CASSPLGSSTDTQYF. Here the CDR3 DNA reads TGTGCCAGCAGTCCGTTGGGGTCTAGCACAGATACGCAGTATTTT.

This clonotype has a handful of counts. The chain recombines TRBV6-6 with TRBJ2-5, with D possibly matching TRBD2 (6 bases). Between the trimmed V and J ends, which lost 2 bases and 4 bases, there was a span of 14 bases. This CDR3 comprises 15 residues. The V gene's germline CDR1 is MNHNY and CDR2 SVGAGI (reference sequence). CDR3 sequence reads: CASSYAGYGGETQYF. The CDR3 DNA is TGTGCCAGCAGTTACGCGGGGTACGGGGGAGAGACCCAGTACTTC.

This sequence joins TRBV29-1 and TRBJ2-1; D call uncertain. Trimming shortened V by 4 bases and J by 6 bases, and 13 bases separated the two germline ends. The CDR3 consists of 13 residues. CDR1 is SQVTM and CDR2 is ANQGSEA in the germline V gene. The CDR3 spells CSVVVVFSNEQFF. CDR3 DNA sequence: TGCAGCGTTGTAGTAGTTTTCTCCAATGAGCAGTTCTTC.

V gene TRBV20-1 combines with J gene TRBJ2-7, with 7 positions matching TRBD2. Germline CDR1 is DFQATT and CDR2 is SNEGSKA (reference sequence). After removal of 3 bases from V and 3 bases from J, the junction contained 11 bases not matched to a gene. The CDR3 runs 15 residues. CDR3 sequence: CSASGDGRRDYEQYF. CDR3 nucleotide sequence: TGCAGTGCTAGTGGCGACGGGAGGAGGGACTACGAGCAGTACTTC.

This clonotype was counted at least ten times. CDR3 nucleotide sequence: TGCGCCAGCAGCCACGGGGTTGCCAACACTGAAGCTTTCTTT. Protein: CASSHGVANTEAFF. The rearrangement uses TRBV4-1 and TRBJ1-1; D gene uncertain. V was clipped by 3 bases and J by 2 bases, with 10 bases between them. This CDR3 comprises 14 residues. Germline V gene sequence: CDR1 MGHRA, CDR2 YSYEKL.

This clonotype was counted only a few times. This sequence joins TRBV9 and TRBJ1-4; D unresolved. V was cut by 3 bases and J by 8 bases, with 14 bases left in between. The CDR3 runs 14 residues. Germline CDR1 SGDLS, CDR2 YYNGEE. CDR3 in DNA: TGTGCCAGCAGCGCAGGCCGAGGAGGCGAAAAACTGTTTTTT. It translates to CASSAGRGGEKLFF.

V is TRBV19 and J is TRBJ1-4; 7 positions agree with TRBD1. The V gene end was trimmed by 11 bases and the J gene end by 5 bases; junction bases not matched to a gene: 8. This CDR3 has 13 residues. The germline V gene has CDR1 LNHDA and CDR2 SQIVND (reference sequence). The chain's CDR3 is CAGSQGRNEKLFF. The CDR3 DNA follows: TGTGCCGGATCACAGGGGAGGAATGAAAAACTGTTTTTT.

This clonotype was found a few times. This chain uses TRBV2 with TRBJ2-1; 7 positions match TRBD2. The CDR3 runs 11 residues. The J segment lost 12 bases and the V segment lost 8 bases, leaving 7 bases of the junction unmatched. CDR1 and CDR2 (germline): SNHLY, FYNNEI. CDR3 loop: CASPDGEGQFF. The CDR3 DNA follows: TGTGCCAGCCCTGACGGGGAGGGGCAGTTCTTC.

The chain employs TRBV20-1 and TRBJ2-2; 8 bases align to TRBD1. Looked up from germline, CDR1 is DFQATT and CDR2 is SNEGSKA (reference sequence). The CDR3 is made up of 15 amino acids. V trimming: 5 bases; J trimming: 5 bases; junction bases outside the gene matches: 10. CDR3 sequence: CSAGSGRGQTGELFF. The CDR3, as DNA: TGCAGTGCTGGGAGCGGCAGGGGGCAGACCGGGGAGCTGTTTTTT.

This chain joins TRBV18 and TRBJ1-4; 7 bases agree with TRBD1. The CDR3 sequence is 16 residues long. V lost 5 bases, J lost 4 bases, and 10 bases stayed unmatched. Germline assignment: CDR1 KGHSH and CDR2 LQKENI. CDR3 in amino acids: CASSSTGTAINEKLFF. Here the CDR3 DNA reads TGTGCCAGCTCAAGTACCGGGACAGCAATTAATGAAAAACTGTTTTTT. Full variable domain (rest looked up from reference TRBV18 and TRBJ1-4): NAGVMQNPRHLVRRRGQEARLRCSPMKGHSHVYWYRQLPEEGLKFMVYLQKENIIDESGMPKERFSAEFPKEGPSILRIQQVVRGDSAAYFCASSSTGTAINEKLFFGSGTQLSVL.

In this sample, this clonotype turned up a few times. The chain combines TRBV4-2 with TRBJ2-3; the D gene is possibly TRBD2 (5 bases). Trimming removed 1 base at V and 2 bases at J, with 7 bases between. CDR3 length: 14 residues. Germline lookup yields CDR1 LGHNA and CDR2 YNFKEQ. The DNA for the CDR3 is TGTGCCAGCAGCCAAGTCGGGAACACAGATACGCAGTATTTT. Amino acids: CASSQVGNTDTQYF.

The chain employs TRBV6-2 or TRBV6-3 and TRBJ1-2; D unclear. Germline V CDR1 and CDR2: MNHEY, SVGEGT. Trimming pared 5 bases from V and 4 bases from J, leaving 8 bases between. The CDR3 sequence is 12 residues long. For the CDR3, the DNA is TGTGCCAGCAGTGAACTGGGCTATGGCTACACCTTC. It translates to CASSELGYGYTF.